The present entry profiles one T cell receptor (beta chain) with its context. Its cognate antigen is unknown. This sample is part of a study of CD4 T cells in relation to SARS-CoV-2 and coronaviruses. Profiling relied on immunoSEQ multiplex PCR, and the TCRdb table lists in-frame clones only, not all of them. This sample has 20,000 to 25,000 clones; roughly 80% occur once, and the top ten carry 9.5% to 15%. V was pared by 4 bases and J by 7 bases, with 13 bases of the junction left unmatched. CDR3 length equals 17 residues. Per germline, CDR1 SGHVS and CDR2 FNYEAQ. The unexposed donors gave CD4+ T cells in about 2010-2019, prior to COVID-19. CD4+ T cells were isolated from the cells after more than nine days of culture.

The V gene is TRBV7-6, the J gene TRBJ2-7, with 13 positions matching TRBD2. The clonotype originates from a human donor in good health. The specimen sequenced was CD4+ T cells from PBMCs, cultured in vitro. CDR3 DNA: TGTGCCAGCAGCTCACAACTAGCGGGAGGGCCTGGCGGAGAGCAGTACTTC. Translation: CASSSQLAGGPGGEQYF.